The 26 T cell receptor beta chains given below trace back to one sample, sequenced in a study of T cells in Graves' hyperthyroidism and ophthalmopathy (dated by TCRdb to between 2019 and 2020). Libraries came from multiplex PCR. Sequencing was performed on an Illumina HiSeq 2000. The TCR beta CDR3 regions were amplified from RNA transcripts. The first round of RT-PCR for the TCR CDR3 was performed with the HTBI primer set and the Qiagen OneStep RT-PCR kit. TCRdb reworked the public reads: Q25 trimming with fastp, MiXCR clone assembly, productive beta chains retained. Every entry covers one CDR3 protein and lists the most common genes and DNA from its rows. This sample is represented by some 760,000 distinct CDR3 sequences; around 13% of them were singletons. The ten largest clonotypes hold roughly a tenth of the sample. Material: blood. The receptors were gathered from a woman aged 18-35 years with Graves' hyperthyroidism.

This clonotype was counted between two and nine times. The chain recombines TRBV4-3 with TRBJ2-7; TRBD2 matches 7 bases. The germline CDR1 and CDR2 sequences are LGHNA and YSLEER. Trimming removed 1 base from V and 5 bases from J; junction bases left unmatched: 14. The CDR3 runs to 17 residues. Here the CDR3 reads CASSQVIWGGPRHEQYF. CDR3 sequence (DNA): TGCGCCAGCAGCCAAGTCATCTGGGGGGGACCTAGGCACGAGCAGTACTTC.

This clonotype was seen ten or more times. J is TRBJ2-7 and V is TRBV12-3 or TRBV12-4; 11 bases fit TRBD1. Trimming took 4 bases from V and 2 from J; bases not matched to a gene: 1. The CDR3 contains 14 residues. CDR3 in amino acids: CASSSDRGPYEQYF. The CDR3 coding sequence is TGTGCCAGCAGTTCGGACAGGGGGCCCTACGAGCAGTACTTC.

The chain recombines TRBV27 with TRBJ1-6; D is undetermined. V dropped 6 bases and J dropped 6 bases, with 6 bases sitting between them. Germline values: CDR1 MNHEY, CDR2 SMNVEV (reference sequence). This CDR3 region has 12 residues. The CDR3 DNA reads as TGTGCCAGCAGACGAAGTAATTCACCCCTCCACTTT. Amino acid sequence: CASRRSNSPLHF.

As concerns this clonotype: It may be a read error: a sequence one base away is much more abundant. The chain has TRBV6-2 or TRBV6-3 and TRBJ2-7, with 7 bases lining up with TRBD1. Germline CDR1 MNHEY, CDR2 SVGEGT. V gave up 0 bases and J gave up 7 bases; unmatched junction bases: 24. CDR3 length: 20 residues. This chain's CDR3 is CASSYSVPYRDSGTIGEQYF. In DNA form, the CDR3 reads TGTGCCAGCAGTTACTCGGTCCCCTACCGGGACAGCGGCACTATAGGTGAGCAGTACTTC.

The chain has TRBV19 and TRBJ1-1, with D unresolved. Trimming took off 7 bases at V and 2 bases at J, with 20 bases between the two ends. CDR3 length: 16 residues. CDR1 LNHDA and CDR2 SQIVND come from the germline V gene (reference sequence). DNA of the CDR3: TGTGCCAGTATAGAGTCACGGAGGATCTACAACACTGAAGCTTTCTTT. This translates into CASIESRRIYNTEAFF.

This clonotype was observed many times. The chain is built from TRBV7-2 and TRBJ2-5, with 12 bases aligning to TRBD2. The CDR3 consists of 16 residues. Germline V gene lookup returns CDR1 SGHTA and CDR2 FQGNSA. The V gene end was trimmed by 4 bases and the J gene end by 0 bases; junction bases not matched to a gene: 3. The CDR3 region is CASSSLAGGYQETQYF. DNA for the CDR3: TGTGCCAGCAGCTCGCTAGCGGGAGGGTACCAAGAGACCCAGTACTTC.

This clonotype was seen many times. The V and J genes are TRBV7-2 and TRBJ2-2, with 10 bases identical to TRBD2. The CDR3 spans 18 residues. Germline values: CDR1 SGHTA, CDR2 FQGNSA. V was pared by 1 base and J by 5 bases, with 10 bases of the junction left unmatched. CDR3 sequence: CASSLGLASGSLTGELFF. The CDR3 coding sequence is TGTGCCAGCAGCTTAGGGTTGGCTAGCGGGAGCCTAACCGGGGAGCTGTTTTTT.

This clonotype has more than one count but fewer than ten. The CDR3 region is CASSQDHGATDTQYF. DNA of the CDR3: TGCGCCAGCAGCCAAGATCACGGGGCAACAGATACGCAGTATTTT. The chain has TRBV4-3 and TRBJ2-3; TRBD1 or TRBD2 may be the D gene (5 bases each). Trimming left V 0 bases short and J 3 bases short, with 10 bases between. Per the germline V gene, CDR1 is LGHNA and CDR2 is YSLEER. This CDR3 contains 15 residues.

The sample holds many counts of this clonotype. The CDR3 nucleotides read TGTGCCAGCAGTTTACCGGGACTAGCGGGAGGGCAAAACGGGGAGCTGTTTTTT. It specifies CASSLPGLAGGQNGELFF. The rearrangement links TRBV27 to TRBJ2-2; TRBD2 aligns across 16 bases. Trimming took 2 bases from V and 7 from J; bases not matched to a gene: 7. CDR1 and CDR2 (germline): MNHEY, SMNVEV (reference sequence). This CDR3 region has 18 residues.

This chain connects TRBV29-1 to TRBJ1-4; D possibly corresponds to TRBD1 (5 bases). CDR3 size: 12 residues. Germline assignment: CDR1 SQVTM and CDR2 ANQGSEA. The CDR3 here is CSVWGLDEKLFF. As DNA, the CDR3 is TGCAGTGTATGGGGCCTGGATGAAAAACTGTTTTTT.

This clonotype came up many times. This chain uses TRBV7-9 with TRBJ2-7; the match to TRBD1 covers 7 bases. The CDR3 contains 14 residues. Per germline, CDR1 SEHNR and CDR2 FQNEAQ (reference sequence). With 5 bases clipped from V and 3 bases from J, the junction kept 7 bases outside the gene matches. The CDR3: CASSQVPGGYEQYF. CDR3 DNA sequence: TGTGCCAGCAGCCAGGTCCCAGGGGGCTACGAGCAGTACTTC.

The chain links TRBV29-1 to TRBJ1-1, with D possibly TRBD1 on 5 matching bases. The CDR3 contains 13 residues. The V gene lost 4 bases and the J gene lost 6 bases, with 15 bases spanning the gap. Germline V gene data show CDR1 as SQVTM and CDR2 as ANQGSEA. CDR3 amino acids: CSVGGVGFPEAFF. The DNA for the CDR3 is TGCAGCGTTGGAGGGGTGGGTTTCCCTGAAGCTTTCTTT.

The rearrangement joins TRBV4-1 to TRBJ1-4; no definite D call. Germline V gives CDR1 MGHRA, CDR2 YSYEKL. With 7 bases removed from V and 6 bases from J, the gap between germline ends came to 12 bases. CDR3 length equals 13 residues. CDR3 amino acids: CASTHSGDEKLFF. The CDR3 nucleotides read TGCGCCAGCACCCACAGCGGAGATGAAAAACTGTTTTTT.

This chain connects TRBV6-2 or TRBV6-3 to TRBJ2-7; D may be TRBD1 (6 bases). The germline CDR1 and CDR2 sequences are MNHEY and SVGEGT. This CDR3 comprises 15 residues. Trimming took 7 bases from V and 3 from J, leaving 19 bases between them. CDR3 protein: CASTRSPGQSYEQYF. The CDR3 DNA sequence: TGTGCCAGCACTCGGTCCCCTGGACAGAGCTACGAGCAGTACTTC.

This clonotype has a handful of counts. This sequence joins TRBV11-1 and TRBJ2-1; maybe TRBD1 (6 bases). The CDR3 is made up of 18 amino acids. Trimming stripped 1 base from V and 1 base from J, with 17 bases between. Germline CDR1 SGHAT, CDR2 FQDESV (reference sequence). As DNA, the CDR3 is TGTGCCAGCAGCTTAGGGCAGAGGGGGAAAAAATCCTACAATGAGCAGTTCTTC. Encoded protein: CASSLGQRGKKSYNEQFF.

This clonotype was recorded at least ten times. The rearrangement uses TRBV12-3 or TRBV12-4 and TRBJ2-4; D uncertain. The length of the CDR3 is 16 residues. Trimming pared 3 bases from V and 0 bases from J, leaving 12 bases between. The CDR3, as DNA: TGTGCCAGCAGTTTTGGACCGACCGTAGCCAAAAACATTCAGTACTTC. This sequence encodes CASSFGPTVAKNIQYF.

This sequence joins TRBV4-1 and TRBJ1-6, with no clear D. Germline CDR1 and CDR2: MGHRA and YSYEKL. The CDR3 sequence is 13 residues long. V shed 0 bases and J shed 5 bases, with 2 bases lying between them. The CDR3 coding sequence is TGCGCCAGCAGCCAAGACCATAATTCACCCCTCCACTTT. Its protein product is CASSQDHNSPLHF.

The chain has TRBV29-1 and TRBJ2-2; D possibly matches TRBD1 or TRBD2 (5 bases each). This CDR3 contains 14 residues. Per the germline V gene, CDR1 is SQVTM and CDR2 is ANQGSEA. V dropped 4 bases and J dropped 1 base, with 10 bases sitting between them. The CDR3 region has the DNA TGCAGCGTTGTACGGGGCTTGAACACCGGGGAGCTGTTTTTT. The encoded protein is CSVVRGLNTGELFF.

The table lists this clonotype with many counts. The rearrangement uses TRBV3-1 and TRBJ1-3; no clear D gene. This CDR3 is built from 19 residues. Germline CDR1 LGHDT, CDR2 YNNKEL (reference sequence). Trimming stripped 0 bases from V and 4 bases from J, with 22 bases between. Here the CDR3 DNA reads TGTGCCAGCAGCCAAGAAAGGGAGAAGGTACCCAGTACGGGAAACACCATATATTTT. Its translation: CASSQEREKVPSTGNTIYF.

In this sample, this clonotype turned up many times. This rearrangement joins TRBV11-2 to TRBJ1-2; no definite D call. This CDR3 has 17 residues. CDR1 is SGHAT and CDR2 is FQNNGV in the germline V gene. V was shortened by 0 bases and J by 4 bases, with 18 bases between the two germline ends. The CDR3 DNA sequence: TGTGCCAGCAGCTTAGATCTGTCCAGCGCCCTAGCCTATGGCTACACCTTC. It is translated as CASSLDLSSALAYGYTF.

Many counts were recorded for this clonotype. The V call is TRBV28, the J call TRBJ2-7; no clear D. The CDR3 runs to 15 residues. V lost 2 bases and J lost 0, with 11 bases in between. CDR1 MDHEN and CDR2 SYDVKM come from the germline V gene. CDR3 in amino acids: CASSLKFFRSYEQYF. DNA for the CDR3: TGTGCCAGCAGTTTAAAGTTCTTCCGCTCCTACGAGCAGTACTTC. Together with reference TRBV28 and TRBJ2-7, the CDR3 gives the full variable domain: DVKVTQSSRYLVKRTGEKVFLECVQDMDHENMFWYRQDPGLGLRLIYFSYDVKMKEKGDIPEGYSVSREKKERFSLILESASTNQTSMYLCASSLKFFRSYEQYFGPGTRLTVT.

This clonotype was observed many times. The chain recombines TRBV2 with TRBJ2-7; the match to TRBD1 covers 7 bases. Germline assignment: CDR1 SNHLY and CDR2 FYNNEI. The V and J ends lost 11 bases and 6 bases, in that order; junction bases with no gene match: 16. The CDR3 has 14 residues. CDR3 in amino acids: CAVQTDRDYSEQYF. For the CDR3, the DNA is TGTGCCGTACAAACCGACAGGGATTACAGCGAGCAGTACTTC. Using reference TRBV2 and TRBJ2-7 for the parts outside the CDR3, the full variable domain is EPEVTQTPSHQVTQMGQEVILRCVPISNHLYFYWYRQILGQKVEFLVSFYNNEISEKSEIFDDQFSVERPDGSNFTLKIRSTKLEDSAMYFCAVQTDRDYSEQYFGPGTRLTVT.

Comment on this clonotype: A clone one base away is much larger, so this may be a read error. J is TRBJ2-1 and V is TRBV2, with TRBD1 identical over 7 bases. CDR1 and CDR2 from the germline V gene are SNHLY and FYNNEI. J gave up 6 bases and V 3 bases, and 5 bases lay outside the gene matches. CDR3 length: 14 amino acids. The CDR3 reads CASSEYRGCNEQFF. CDR3 nucleotide sequence: TGTGCCAGCAGTGAGTACAGGGGCTGCAATGAGCAGTTCTTC.

This clonotype was observed a few times. V usage is TRBV10-1 and J usage is TRBJ2-5, with a tentative D call TRBD2 (6 bases). The CDR3 consists of 13 residues. CDR1 WNHNN and CDR2 SYGVQD come from the germline V gene (reference sequence). Trimming stripped 4 bases from V and 5 bases from J, with 11 bases between. The CDR3 DNA reads as TGCGCCAGCAGTGTTGGGGGGATGGAGACCCAGTACTTC. This sequence encodes CASSVGGMETQYF.

A word on this clonotype: This CDR3 fails to terminate in the conserved phenylalanine or tryptophan, so it likely reflects a read error. The chain couples TRBV20-1 to TRBJ2-7; 16 positions agree with TRBD2. The CDR3 is 21 residues long. After removal of 2 bases from V and 0 bases from J, the junction contained 16 bases not matched to a gene. Germline lookup yields CDR1 DFQATT and CDR2 SNEGSKA (reference sequence). In DNA form, the CDR3 reads TGCAGTGCTAGAATTAAAATCGGGACTAGCGGGAGGGCCTTGAGCTCCTACGAGCAGTACATC. Protein product: CSARIKIGTSGRALSSYEQYI.

This clonotype was seen many times. The chain has TRBV2 and TRBJ1-6; D remains unclear. The CDR3 spans 13 residues. Trimming cost V 8 bases and J 3 bases, with 8 bases left between them. The germline gives CDR1 SNHLY, CDR2 FYNNEI. The DNA of the CDR3 is TGTGCCAGCTCGGCAGACTATAATTCACCCCTCCACTTT. Amino acids: CASSADYNSPLHF.